This passage covers 4 T cell receptor beta chains from one sample sequenced in a study of cytomegalovirus exposure and HLA in healthy donors. The PCR ran on 60 Vbeta and 13 Jbeta primers. Sequencing used immunoSEQ multiplex PCR; TCRdb keeps in-frame clones, though not all of them. The table records about 170,000 clones, 70% to 90% of them present only once. The sample was PBMCs. These receptors all come from a woman younger than 35 in good health and CMV-seronegative.

The V gene is TRBV20-1, the J gene TRBJ2-1; D not resolved. Germline CDR1 reads DFQATT; CDR2 reads SNEGSKA (reference sequence). With 4 bases removed from V and 9 bases from J, the gap between germline ends came to 7 bases. This CDR3 is 10 amino acids long. In DNA form, the CDR3 reads TGCAGTGCTACGTACGGTGAGCAGTTCTTC. Translated: CSATYGEQFF.

The V call is TRBV11-2, the J call TRBJ2-2, with 12 bases identical to TRBD2. The CDR3 totals 16 residues. Per germline, CDR1 SGHAT and CDR2 FQNNGV. Losses at the gene ends were 5 bases for V and 4 bases for J; bases not matched to a gene: 5. The CDR3 nucleotides read TGTGCCAGCAGCGCCGGACTAGCGGGATTCACCGGGGAGCTGTTTTTT. Its translation: CASSAGLAGFTGELFF.

The rearrangement links TRBV11-2 to TRBJ2-5; 7 bases agree with TRBD2. With V trimmed by 0 bases and J by 7 bases, 5 bases remained unmatched. Germline V gene lookup returns CDR1 SGHAT and CDR2 FQNNGV. The CDR3 has 14 residues. The CDR3 here is CASSLDGGGGTQYF. CDR3 sequence (DNA): TGTGCCAGCAGCTTAGATGGGGGGGGTGGGACCCAGTACTTC. Looking up the rest from reference TRBV11-2 and TRBJ2-5 gives the full variable domain: EAGVAQSPRYKIIEKRQSVAFWCNPISGHATLYWYQQILGQGPKLLIQFQNNGVVDDSQLPKDRFSAERLKGVDSTLKIQPAKLEDSAVYLCASSLDGGGGTQYFGPGTRLLVL.

The chain is built from TRBV2 and TRBJ1-1; 9 bases line up with TRBD1. The CDR3 loop spans 14 amino acids. The germline gives CDR1 SNHLY, CDR2 FYNNEI. With V trimmed by 6 bases and J by 0 bases, 2 bases remained unmatched. The CDR3 spells CASRYRGLNTEAFF. The CDR3 bases are TGTGCCAGCAGGTACAGGGGGCTGAACACTGAAGCTTTCTTT.